What follows are 3 T cell receptor beta chains derived from one specimen sequenced in a study of vaccination effects on CD4 cells after COVID-19. No antigen has been identified for these receptors. Method: immunoSEQ multiplex PCR; TCRdb's copy keeps in-frame clones and lacks some. The sample lists approximately 74,000 clones; less than 75% were seen once. Upon completion of about eleven days in culture, CD4+ T cells were isolated. Participants completed two doses of the BNT162b2 or mRNA-1273 vaccine. The starting material was CD4+ T cells from PBMCs cultured without peptide, obtained after COVID-19 vaccination. The receptors shown here come from a human donor who received a COVID-19 vaccine.

This sequence joins TRBV5-6 and TRBJ2-7; perhaps TRBD1 as D (6 bases). CDR3 size: 15 residues. V shed 4 bases and J shed 0 bases, with 14 bases lying between them. Germline V gives CDR1 SGHDT, CDR2 YYEEEE. CDR3 sequence: CASSRPGAYSYEQYV. In nucleotides, the CDR3 is TGTGCCAGCAGCCGGCCAGGGGCCTACTCCTACGAGCAGTACGTC.

V gene TRBV28 combines with J gene TRBJ1-1; possibly TRBD1 for D (5 bases). This CDR3 contains 12 residues. CDR1 is MDHEN and CDR2 is SYDVKM in the germline V gene. Trimming took off 6 bases at V and 5 bases at J, with 10 bases between the two ends. As DNA, the CDR3 is TGTGCCAGCAGGGGGGGGTGGACTGAAGCTTTCTTT. Amino acid sequence: CASRGGWTEAFF.

The genes are TRBV4-1 and TRBJ1-2; D is unresolved. CDR3 length: 13 residues. V lost 2 bases and J 4 bases, leaving 8 bases between the germline ends. Germline V CDR1 and CDR2: MGHRA, YSYEKL. In nucleotides, the CDR3 is TGCGCCAGCAGCCAAATCGGAGGCTATGGCTACACCTTC. This gives the protein CASSQIGGYGYTF.